Shown below are 25 T cell receptor beta chains from a single sample sequenced in a study of lymphopenia after photon versus proton radiotherapy. This table comes from immunoSEQ multiplex PCR, and its TCRdb copy is limited to in-frame clones, with some not included. Among around 59,000 clones listed, around 85% were seen once. The specimen was peripheral blood, collected from a patient treated with proton-based radiotherapy. These receptors all stem from a man in his 60s with pancreatic cancer.

The V gene is TRBV5-1, the J gene TRBJ2-1; possible D gene TRBD2, 6 bases. The germline CDR1 and CDR2 sequences are SGHRS and YFSETQ. CDR3 length: 14 amino acids. The V end lost 0 bases, the J end lost 4 bases, and 8 bases lay between the germline ends. The CDR3: CASSLEGLYNEQFF. The CDR3 nucleotides read TGCGCCAGCAGCTTGGAGGGACTTTACAATGAGCAGTTCTTC.

The chain couples TRBV9 to TRBJ1-2; 8 nucleotides line up with TRBD1. Germline lookup yields CDR1 SGDLS and CDR2 YYNGEE. The ends lost 0 bases at V and 3 bases at J; junction bases unmatched: 4. CDR3 length: 15 amino acids. CDR3 protein: CASSVEAGGDYGYTF. CDR3 bases: TGTGCCAGCAGCGTAGAGGCAGGGGGCGACTATGGCTACACCTTC.

The rearrangement links TRBV28 to TRBJ2-2; the D is unclear. The CDR3 totals 14 residues. V dropped 2 bases and J dropped 1 base, with 5 bases sitting between them. Germline V lookup: CDR1 MDHEN, CDR2 SYDVKM. DNA of the CDR3: TGTGCCAGCAGTTTACAGGTGAACACCGGGGAGCTGTTTTTT. The encoded protein is CASSLQVNTGELFF.

The sample holds one count of this clone. The rearrangement joins TRBV28 to TRBJ1-5, with D perhaps matching TRBD1 (6 bases). The CDR3 is 17 residues long. Per germline, CDR1 MDHEN and CDR2 SYDVKM. The V gene lost 3 bases and the J gene lost 0 bases, with 15 bases spanning the gap. The CDR3 loop is CASSFGTTGHSNQPQHF. CDR3 bases: TGTGCCAGCAGTTTTGGAACAACGGGACATAGCAATCAGCCCCAGCATTTT.

V gene TRBV14 combines with J gene TRBJ2-7; D ambiguous. The CDR3 runs to 13 residues. V lost 1 base and J lost 5, with 9 bases in between. Per germline, CDR1 SGHDN and CDR2 FVKESK. CDR3 sequence reads: CASSQVRGHEQYF. The CDR3 DNA is TGTGCCAGCAGCCAAGTTCGCGGCCACGAGCAGTACTTC.

The rearrangement uses TRBV7-2 and TRBJ2-1; a possible D gene is TRBD2 (6 bases). Deletions cut 4 bases from V and 8 bases from J, with 24 bases between. This CDR3 is built from 17 residues. Germline CDR1 reads SGHTA; CDR2 reads FQGNSA. This CDR3 is CASSSSRGTRGWHEQFF. Here the CDR3 DNA reads TGTGCCAGCAGCTCCAGTCGGGGGACCCGGGGGTGGCATGAGCAGTTCTTC.

V and J are TRBV27 and TRBJ1-2; D unclear. The V end lost 2 bases, the J end lost 8 bases, and 6 bases lay between the germline ends. This CDR3 has 11 amino acids. Germline CDR1 is MNHEY and CDR2 is SMNVEV (reference sequence). The CDR3 sequence: CASSLSAGYTF. DNA for the CDR3: TGTGCCAGCAGTTTAAGTGCCGGCTACACCTTC.

This clone was counted once. The genes are TRBV28 and TRBJ1-5; TRBD1 might be the D (5 bases). Looked up from germline, CDR1 is MDHEN and CDR2 is SYDVKM. The CDR3 length is 14 residues. Between the trimmed V and J ends, which lost 3 bases and 4 bases, there was a span of 10 bases. CDR3 sequence (DNA): TGTGCCAGCAGTTTTTGGGACCGGAATCAGCCCCAGCATTTT. Its translation: CASSFWDRNQPQHF.

The chain has TRBV7-8 and TRBJ1-2, with a weak D call TRBD1 (5 bases). V lost 2 bases and J 7 bases, leaving 8 bases between the germline ends. CDR1 and CDR2 (germline): SGHVS, FQNEAQ. The CDR3 runs to 12 residues. CDR3 in DNA: TGTGCCAGCAGCTTAATTGGGGGTGGCTACACCTTC. Translated: CASSLIGGGYTF.

This clone was picked up one time. The CDR3 DNA sequence: TGTGCCAGCAGCCCCAACTTTACACCGAACACCGGGGAGCTGTTTTTT. As protein: CASSPNFTPNTGELFF. This chain connects TRBV7-2 to TRBJ2-2, with no clear D. This CDR3 spans 16 amino acids. CDR1 and CDR2 (germline): SGHTA, FQGNSA. Trimming left V 5 bases short and J 0 bases short, with 13 bases between.

The V and J genes are TRBV20-1 and TRBJ2-3, with D unclear. The germline V gene has CDR1 DFQATT and CDR2 SNEGSKA (reference sequence). The CDR3 has 11 amino acids. V was trimmed by 3 bases and J by 6 bases, leaving 7 bases between them. CDR3 sequence reads: CSASVVDTQYF. CDR3 nucleotide sequence: TGCAGTGCTAGTGTTGTGGATACGCAGTATTTT.

A note on this clone: At one of its ends the junction is not consistent with the germline gene, which may arise from a read error. The rearrangement links TRBV7-9 to TRBJ2-2; D gene unclear. The length of the CDR3 is 12 residues. CDR1 and CDR2 from the germline V gene are SEHNR and FQNEAQ (reference sequence). CDR3 loop: CASGLSTGELFF. CDR3 nucleotides: TGTGCCAGCGGCTTAAGTACCGGGGAGCTGTTTTTT. The full variable domain, with the rest looked up from reference TRBV7-9 and TRBJ2-2, is DTGVSQNPRHKITKRGQNVTFRCDPISEHNRLYWYRQTLGQGPEFLTYFQNEAQLEKSRLLSDRFSAERPKGSFSTLEIQRTEQGDSAMYLCASGLSTGELFFGEGSRLTVL.

This chain joins TRBV2 and TRBJ2-7, with D hard to call. The germline gives CDR1 SNHLY, CDR2 FYNNEI. The CDR3 contains 15 residues. V gave up 4 bases and J gave up 2 bases, with 15 bases separating them. CDR3 DNA: TGTGCCAGCAGTGCCCAATCCGGGCCCGCCTACGAGCAGTACTTC. Translated: CASSAQSGPAYEQYF.

V and J are TRBV2 and TRBJ1-1; a possible D gene is TRBD1 (5 bases). The CDR3 has 14 amino acids. V lost 5 bases and J 4 bases, leaving 14 bases between the germline ends. Germline loops: CDR1 SNHLY, CDR2 FYNNEI. DNA of the CDR3: TGTGCCAGCAGTTCCGGGACTACTATCACTGAAGCTTTCTTT. Residues: CASSSGTTITEAFF.

This chain links TRBV4-2 with TRBJ2-2; 7 bases align to TRBD2. The germline gives CDR1 LGHNA, CDR2 YNFKEQ. Unmatched junction bases numbered 2, after V lost 4 bases and J lost 0 bases. The CDR3 has 15 residues. The CDR3 protein is CASSRAGANTGELFF. CDR3 nucleotide sequence: TGTGCCAGCAGCCGGGCGGGAGCGAACACCGGGGAGCTGTTTTTT.

This sequence joins TRBV7-9 and TRBJ2-1; 7 bases line up with TRBD2. The J segment lost 0 bases and the V segment lost 5 bases, leaving 10 bases of the junction unmatched. Germline loops: CDR1 SEHNR, CDR2 FQNEAQ (reference sequence). This CDR3 comprises 17 residues. CDR3 nucleotide sequence: TGTGCCAGCAGCACCCTGGGGGAGGGGAGCTCCTACAATGAGCAGTTCTTC. Encoded protein: CASSTLGEGSSYNEQFF.

This clone was detected only once. The chain links TRBV5-1 to TRBJ2-1; D is undetermined. Germline CDR1 and CDR2: SGHRS and YFSETQ. CDR3 length: 16 residues. Trimming left V 1 base short and J 0 bases short, with 11 bases between. CDR3 bases: TGCGCCAGCAGCTTGAGGCAGTCGAGCTCCTACAATGAGCAGTTCTTC. Encoded protein: CASSLRQSSSYNEQFF.

The chain carries TRBV5-1 and TRBJ2-1, with unresolved D. V was clipped by 2 bases and J by 3 bases, with 18 bases between them. The germline V gene encodes CDR1 SGHRS and CDR2 YFSETQ. The CDR3 runs 17 residues. The CDR3: CASSFMGSQGVYNEQFF. The CDR3 nucleotides are TGCGCCAGCAGCTTCATGGGTAGCCAAGGCGTCTACAATGAGCAGTTCTTC. The complete variable domain, with remaining parts taken from reference TRBV5-1 and TRBJ2-1, reads KAGVTQTPRYLIKTRGQQVTLSCSPISGHRSVSWYQQTPGQGLQFLFEYFSETQRNKGNFPGRFSGRQFSNSRSEMNVSTLELGDSALYLCASSFMGSQGVYNEQFFGPGTRLTVL.

This chain joins TRBV5-1 and TRBJ2-2; the match to TRBD1 covers 8 bases. Germline V gene data show CDR1 as SGHRS and CDR2 as YFSETQ. The V and J ends lost 3 bases and 4 bases, in that order; junction bases with no gene match: 5. There are 15 residues in the CDR3. Written as DNA, the CDR3 is TGCGCCAGCAGCTGGGACAGGCCTTTCACCGGGGAGCTGTTTTTT. This sequence encodes CASSWDRPFTGELFF.

The count of this clone is one. The V call is TRBV19, the J call TRBJ2-6; unclear D gene. CDR1 is LNHDA and CDR2 is SQIVND in the germline V gene (reference sequence). This CDR3 comprises 16 residues. Trimming took off 3 bases at V and 0 bases at J, with 9 bases between the two ends. CDR3 residues: CASSILADSGANVLTF. The CDR3 bases are TGTGCCAGTAGTATTTTAGCCGACTCTGGGGCCAACGTCCTGACTTTC.

In this sample, this clone turned up a few times. The chain couples TRBV18 to TRBJ2-7, with D hard to call. The CDR3 is made up of 12 amino acids. V lost 5 bases and J 5 bases, leaving 10 bases between the germline ends. Germline assignment: CDR1 KGHSH and CDR2 LQKENI. CDR3 nucleotides: TGTGCCAGCTCAATGGGGAAGGACGAGCAGTACTTC. Its protein is CASSMGKDEQYF.

The gene calls are TRBV28 and TRBJ1-2; 11 bases are shared with TRBD1. The CDR3 has 15 residues. Germline loops: CDR1 MDHEN, CDR2 SYDVKM. Germline trimming cut 5 bases from V and 8 bases from J; bases unmatched to any gene: 10. CDR3 nucleotide sequence: TGTGCCAGCAGTAAGATCGGACAGGGGGCTAGGGGCTACACCTTC. Translating gives CASSKIGQGARGYTF.

This rearrangement joins TRBV28 to TRBJ2-2, with D perhaps TRBD1 or TRBD2 (5 bases each). There are 14 residues in the CDR3. Trimming removed 7 bases from V and 4 bases from J, with 13 bases in between. Per the germline V gene, CDR1 is MDHEN and CDR2 is SYDVKM. The DNA for the CDR3 is TGTGCCAGCAAGGCAGGGACGGTCACCGGGGAGCTGTTTTTT. Amino acid sequence: CASKAGTVTGELFF.

The chain has TRBV9 and TRBJ2-3, with D hard to call. V was cut by 2 bases and J by 0 bases, with 13 bases left in between. The germline V gene has CDR1 SGDLS and CDR2 YYNGEE. This CDR3 is built from 16 residues. CDR3 DNA: TGTGCCAGCAGCGTCAAGGGCCTGGAAAGCACAGATACGCAGTATTTT. Its translation is CASSVKGLESTDTQYF.

The genes are TRBV6-5 and TRBJ2-7, with D possibly being TRBD1 or TRBD2 (5 bases each). The CDR3 runs 12 residues. V was shortened by 6 bases and J by 7 bases, with 13 bases between the two germline ends. Looked up from germline, CDR1 is MNHEY and CDR2 is SVGAGI. CDR3 sequence reads: CASRGVFQEQYF. CDR3 in DNA: TGTGCCAGCAGGGGGGTCTTTCAAGAGCAGTACTTC.